This TCR beta chain appears in the sequencing data of a study of blood T cell repertoires in COVID-19. At the level of the study: Whether acute or convalescent, the COVID-19 samples came from the United States, Italy and Spain.

This CDR3 is built from 15 residues. CDR1 is LNHDA and CDR2 is SQIVND in the germline V gene (reference sequence). Unmatched junction bases numbered 7, after V lost 2 bases and J lost 10 bases. Original processing notes: For nucleated cells, counts were estimated from reference gene primer amplification. Here immunoSEQ multiplex PCR was the method, and the copy in TCRdb shows in-frame clones only, minus some. That table gives V, J and clone size, and the DNA gave D and trimming. The data hold approximately 240,000 clones, with roughly 80% observed a single time. The sequence was obtained from a woman in her thirties or forties with active or convalescent COVID-19. Source material: peripheral blood. This chain joins TRBV19 and TRBJ1-6, with 8 bases aligning to TRBD1. CDR3 nucleotides: TGTGCCAGTAGTATACAGAGCCAGGGGGCCTCACCCCTCCACTTT. Translation: CASSIQSQGASPLHF.